This TCR beta chain was documented in a study of cytomegalovirus exposure and HLA in healthy donors. Study-wide points: Among TCR sequences, most were rare, though some public TCRs appeared in many donors.

This clone was detected only once. The antigen is undetermined. 60 Vbeta and 13 Jbeta primers were used in PCR. Some clones are missing from TCRdb's copy, which holds only in-frame ones; the method was immunoSEQ multiplex PCR. This sample has 200,000 to 250,000 clones, with 77% found just once. Trimming removed 5 bases at V and 5 bases at J, with 16 bases between. The CDR3 has 14 amino acids. Looked up from germline, CDR1 is SGHRS and CDR2 is YFSETQ. The sample comprised PBMCs. The sequence derives from a woman in her fifties or sixties in good health and CMV-seropositive. V usage is TRBV5-1 and J usage is TRBJ1-1; a possible D gene is TRBD1 (5 bases). In DNA, the CDR3 is TGCGCCAGCAGTGTGGGGGGGGTAGGGACTGAAGCTTTCTTT. Translated: CASSVGGVGTEAFF.